This TCR beta chain emerged from a study of cytomegalovirus exposure and HLA in healthy donors. Regarding the study as a whole: In an earlier analysis, productive rearrangement rates for most beta V segments clustered near 90% or 30%.

About this clone: Its antigen is not known.

The PCR had 60 Vbeta and 13 Jbeta primers. Repertoires were generated with immunoSEQ multiplex PCR, while TCRdb's copy carries only in-frame clones and drops some. Of some 150,000 clones detected, 75% to 85% appear once; the ten largest clones hold around 1.8%. The V gene end was trimmed by 4 bases and the J gene end by 1 base; junction bases not matched to a gene: 2. The CDR3 is 16 residues long. From germline, CDR1 is SGHNT and CDR2 YYREEE (reference sequence). Sequencing input: PBMCs. The sequence came from a female donor in good health and CMV-seropositive. The V gene is TRBV5-4, the J gene TRBJ2-3, with 14 positions matching TRBD2. The CDR3 bases are TGTGCCAGCAGCGAGGGACTAGCGGGGGGCACAGATACGCAGTATTTT. Residues: CASSEGLAGGTDTQYF. The full variable domain, completed using reference TRBV5-4 and TRBJ2-3, is ETGVTQSPTHLIKTRGQQVTLRCSSQSGHNTVSWYQQALGQGPQFIFQYYREEENGRGNFPPRFSGLQFPNYSSELNVNALELDDSALYLCASSEGLAGGTDTQYFGPGTRLTVL.